This T cell receptor (beta chain) was documented in a study of T cell responses to AZD1222 COVID-19 vaccine. The CDR3 runs to 15 residues. The germline V gene has CDR1 SNHLY and CDR2 FYNNEI. The V and J ends lost 1 base and 3 bases respectively, with 10 bases between them. The study's findings and limits: Baseline antibody screening turned up just a handful of seropositive AZD1222 recipients.

Data came from immunoSEQ multiplex PCR; TCRdb stores just in-frame clones and leaves some out. The table has 69,000 or so clones, approximately 90% seen once; the top ten hold about 5%. Remarks on this clone: The target antigen is unknown.

The sequencing used peripheral blood, collected 28 days after the second dose of the MenACWY control vaccine. The chain couples TRBV2 to TRBJ1-3; D is unclear. This sequence was found in an adult who received the MenACWY meningococcal vaccine as a control. The CDR3 nucleotides are TGTGCCAGCAGTGAAGGTCCGACGGGTGGAAACACCATATATTTT. Translating it yields CASSEGPTGGNTIYF.